This T cell receptor beta chain was profiled in a study of T-cell reconstitution after alpha-beta-depleted transplantation in children. Unique molecular identifiers featured in how the TCRbeta library was prepared. From the PCR reads, TCRdb called clonotypes with MiXCR, one entry per CDR3 protein. The data contain around 600,000 distinct CDR3 sequences, about 11% of them singletons. The TCR was taken from a human donor who donated a stem cell graft to a child with acute myeloid leukemia. Specimen: PBMCs from the stem cell graft donor, collected from the stem cell graft.

For the CDR3, the DNA is TGTGCCAGCAGCGCCGTACTAGCGGGAGGGCCAGATACGCAGTATTTT. It codes for CASSAVLAGGPDTQYF. The V gene is TRBV9, the J gene TRBJ2-3, with 13 bases fitting TRBD2. The CDR3 has 16 amino acids. V was clipped by 3 bases and J by 4 bases; unmatched bases: 5. CDR1 is SGDLS and CDR2 is YYNGEE in the germline V gene.